This T cell receptor (beta chain) was captured in a study of identical twins. There are a few counts of this clonotype. One entry per CDR3 protein, called by TCRdb with MiXCR from the 5' RACE reads. The sample contains under 300,000 distinct CDR3 sequences, around 8.3% of which appear only once. CDR1 is MNHEY, CDR2 SMNVEV, per germline (reference sequence). Trimming removed 7 bases at V and 0 bases at J, with 10 bases between. This CDR3 spans 13 amino acids. This sample was also put to use in a study of yellow fever vaccine responses in identical twins.

The V call is TRBV27, the J call TRBJ2-7, with D possibly TRBD1 on 5 matching bases. This TCR was sampled from a woman in her late teens or twenties in good health. The sample was CD8+ T cells sorted from blood. The CDR3 sequence is CASTRASSYEQYF. The CDR3 coding sequence is TGTGCCAGCACCAGGGCCTCCTCCTACGAGCAGTACTTC.